The 23 T cell receptor beta chains listed next were all sequenced from one sample in a study of molecular identifiers for immune sequencing clone quantification. TCRdb reprocessed the PCR reads with MiXCR, giving one entry per CDR3 protein. The sample contains 550,000 to 750,000 distinct CDR3 sequences, around 20% of which appear only once. The sample comprised naive CD8+ T cells from blood, with Jurkat cell RNA spiked in. Stated subset: FACS-sorted CD8+CD4-CCR7+CD45RA+ naive T cells. The source is a human donor in good health. Some libraries in this study had Jurkat cell RNA spiked in.

As for this clonotype: This sequence may be a read error, since a much larger clone differs from it by one base. This chain uses TRBV6-2 or TRBV6-3 with TRBJ2-3; weak D call: TRBD1 (6 bases). Germline values: CDR1 MNHEY, CDR2 SVGEGT. This CDR3 is 18 amino acids long. V lost 0 bases and J lost 2, with 18 bases in between. CDR3 nucleotide sequence: TGTGCCAGCAGTTACTCCCCGGGACAAGATGTATCCACAGATACGCAGTATTTT. Its protein product is CASSYSPGQDVSTDTQYF.

About this clonotype: One base away lies a much larger clone, so this may be a sequencing read error. The chain carries TRBV27 and TRBJ2-7; TRBD2 matches 7 bases. Germline CDR1 MNHEY, CDR2 SMNVEV (reference sequence). This CDR3 has 13 residues. Here the CDR3 DNA reads TGTGCCTGCAGTCGGGGGGTCTCCTACGAGCAGTACTTC. This encodes CACSRGVSYEQYF.

About this clonotype: At one end, the junction sequence differs from germline, possibly due to a read error. This chain joins TRBV11-2 and TRBJ1-6, with 10 bases identical to TRBD1. The V gene's germline CDR1 is SGHAT and CDR2 FQNNGV. The CDR3 has 16 residues. The CDR3 here is CASSLGRQGADSPPHF. CDR3 sequence (DNA): TGTGCCAGCAGCTTAGGACGACAGGGGGCAGATTCACCCCCCCACTTT.

There are a few counts of this clonotype. This chain connects TRBV6-5 to TRBJ2-7, with TRBD2 as a possible D gene (5 bases). The germline V and J ends were trimmed by 4 bases and 0 bases, with 13 bases remaining between them. The CDR3 has 15 residues. Germline CDR1 MNHEY, CDR2 SVGAGI. Written as DNA, the CDR3 is TGTGCCAGCAGTTCCGACCGTGGAGGCTCCTACGAGCAGTACTTC. This translates into CASSSDRGGSYEQYF.

Ten or more counts support this clonotype. The J gene is TRBJ2-5, the V gene TRBV6-5; D is unresolved. CDR1 and CDR2 (germline): MNHEY, SVGAGI. Between the trimmed V and J ends, which lost 6 bases and 2 bases, there was a span of 16 bases. The CDR3 spans 15 residues. The CDR3 sequence is CASREARTHQETQYF. The CDR3 DNA sequence: TGTGCCAGCAGAGAAGCGAGGACCCATCAAGAGACCCAGTACTTC.

The table lists this clonotype with a few counts. Here the CDR3 omits its conserved ending phenylalanine or tryptophan, so a read error is the likely source. The limits of the CDR3 on the DNA are not certain, so only TCRdb's listed CDR3 is given. The chain recombines TRBV25-1 with TRBJ1-4; TRBD1 was called by the table and not checked on the DNA. With termini counted, the CDR3 has 8 amino acids. Germline V gene data show CDR1 as MGHDK and CDR2 as SYGVNS. This CDR3 is CARPGDPL.

This clonotype was observed many times. The chain links TRBV20-1 to TRBJ1-6; D is unresolved. V lost 5 bases to trimming and J lost 1 base, with 15 bases between them. Germline V lookup: CDR1 DFQATT, CDR2 SNEGSKA (reference sequence). This CDR3 has 16 amino acids. Written as DNA, the CDR3 is TGCAGTGCTCCTATCGGCCCCGGTTCCTATAATTCACCCCTCCACTTT. Translated: CSAPIGPGSYNSPLHF.

This clonotype showed up just a few times. The chain has TRBV6-1 and TRBJ1-6, with D possibly matching TRBD1 (5 bases). Trimming cost V 0 bases and J 7 bases, with 16 bases left between them. Germline CDR1 reads MNHNS; CDR2 reads SASEGT. The length of the CDR3 is 17 residues. Here the CDR3 DNA reads TGTGCCAGCAGTGAAGCGCGGGGGGTTATCGGAAATTCACCCCTCCACTTT. It codes for CASSEARGVIGNSPLHF.

This chain connects TRBV6-2 or TRBV6-3 to TRBJ2-3; 9 bases agree with TRBD2. The germline V gene encodes CDR1 MNHEY and CDR2 SVGEGT. J gave up 11 bases and V 0 bases, and 12 bases lay outside the gene matches. The CDR3 contains 16 residues. DNA for the CDR3: TGTGCCAGCAGTTACTCGAGTAGCGGGGGAGGAGTCGGGCAGTATTTT. This codes for CASSYSSSGGGVGQYF.

The rearrangement joins TRBV7-6 to TRBJ2-5; no reliable D call. Trimming took 3 bases from V and 5 from J, leaving 25 bases between them. The CDR3 extends over 18 amino acids. Germline CDR1 and CDR2: SGHVS and FNYEAQ. The CDR3 bases are TGTGCCAGCAGCTTGCCACCTCCGGGCCCCAAGACGTGGGAGACCCAGTACTTC. Its protein product is CASSLPPPGPKTWETQYF.

Points on this clonotype: This could be a read error, since a much larger clone is one nucleotide away. The CDR3 sequence is CAGSSGLAGGEQYF. The CDR3 DNA reads as TGTGCCGGCAGTTCCGGACTAGCGGGAGGGGAGCAGTACTTC. The chain has TRBV6-5 and TRBJ2-7; 15 nucleotides agree with TRBD2. Germline values: CDR1 MNHEY, CDR2 SVGAGI. The CDR3 is 14 residues long.

This clonotype showed up many times. This chain joins TRBV5-1 and TRBJ2-7; TRBD1 matches at 12 bases. V shed 4 bases, J shed 3 bases, and the junction held 8 bases outside the gene matches. This CDR3 has 16 amino acids. Germline CDR1 is SGHRS and CDR2 is YFSETQ. The CDR3 region has the DNA TGCGCCAGCAGCCCGGGACAGGGGGCTACGTACTACGAGCAGTACTTC. Protein: CASSPGQGATYYEQYF.

This clonotype came up many times. The chain links TRBV6-2 or TRBV6-3 to TRBJ2-5, with TRBD1 matching 9 bases. V lost 2 bases and J lost 0; bases outside the gene matches: 7. This CDR3 has 17 residues. The germline gives CDR1 MNHEY, CDR2 SVGEGT. CDR3 DNA: TGTGCCAGCAGTTACCGGCCGACAGGGGGTTACCAAGAGACCCAGTACTTC. Translating gives CASSYRPTGGYQETQYF.

A word on this clonotype: A much larger clone differs from this one at a single base, so this may be a read error. The gene calls are TRBV5-4 and TRBJ2-1; D may be TRBD1 (6 bases). The CDR3 loop spans 17 amino acids. Germline lookup yields CDR1 SGHNT and CDR2 YYREEE (reference sequence). The CDR3 sequence is CASSLLGQPTYYNERFF. DNA of the CDR3: TGTGCCAGCAGCTTGTTAGGACAGCCGACTTACTACAATGAGCGGTTCTTC.

This clonotype was seen repeatedly, ten times or more. The chain has TRBV27 and TRBJ1-1, with D unresolved. The CDR3 loop spans 13 amino acids. Trimming stripped 6 bases from V and 3 bases from J, with 11 bases between. Per germline, CDR1 MNHEY and CDR2 SMNVEV (reference sequence). In DNA, the CDR3 is TGTGCCAGCAGACTGGGATCGTACACTGAAGCTTTCTTT. It translates to CASRLGSYTEAFF.

As to this clonotype: This sequence may be a read error, since a much larger clone differs from it by one base. Because it lacks the conserved phenylalanine or tryptophan at the end, this CDR3 is likely a read error. CDR3 sequence reads: CASSPSASRVETQYS. The CDR3 DNA is TGTGCCAGCAGCCCTAGTGCCAGCAGGGTCGAGACCCAGTACTCC. The V call is TRBV7-9, the J call TRBJ2-5, with D perhaps matching TRBD1 (5 bases). Germline V lookup: CDR1 SEHNR, CDR2 FQNEAQ (reference sequence). The CDR3 covers 15 residues. V was cut by 5 bases and J by 5 bases, with 18 bases left in between.

This clonotype was observed a few times. V usage is TRBV10-2 and J usage is TRBJ1-2; unclear D gene. With 8 bases removed from V and 1 base from J, the gap between germline ends came to 14 bases. CDR3 size: 14 residues. Germline V gives CDR1 WSHSY, CDR2 SAAADI. As DNA, the CDR3 is TGCGCCAGCGGAGCGAGAACGGTTAACTATGGCTACACCTTC. Residues: CASGARTVNYGYTF.

This clonotype was recorded a few times. This could be a read error, since a much larger clone is one nucleotide away. The chain employs TRBV4-1 and TRBJ1-6; 9 bases are a match to TRBD1. Germline CDR1 MGHRA, CDR2 YSYEKL. CDR3 length: 21 amino acids. J was trimmed by 8 bases and V by 0 bases; bases with no gene match: 20. In nucleotides, the CDR3 is TGCGCCAGCAGCCAAGATCCTTGGACAGGGGAGTCCCCGGACGCTCATTCACCCCTCCACTTT. Its translation: CASSQDPWTGESPDAHSPLHF.

This clonotype was seen ten or more times. The V call is TRBV25-1, the J call TRBJ2-3, with unresolved D. Germline CDR1 MGHDK, CDR2 SYGVNS. The CDR3 consists of 12 residues. Trimming took 5 bases from V and 4 from J, leaving 7 bases between them. The CDR3 coding sequence is TGTGCCAGCAGTTACACCTCAGATACGCAGTATTTT. It specifies CASSYTSDTQYF.

In its sample, this clonotype was seen many times. The chain links TRBV4-1 to TRBJ1-5; D unresolved. The V end was cut by 0 bases, the J end by 0 bases, with 9 bases between. This CDR3 comprises 16 residues. CDR1 is MGHRA and CDR2 is YSYEKL in the germline V gene. The CDR3 spells CASSQEPGPSNQPQHF. CDR3 nucleotides: TGCGCCAGCAGCCAAGAACCCGGGCCTAGCAATCAGCCCCAGCATTTT.

The V and J genes are TRBV4-1 and TRBJ2-7; 8 bases are a match to TRBD1. The CDR3 sequence is 16 residues long. The junction had 8 bases not matched to a gene; V was cut back by 2 bases and J by 2 bases. CDR1 and CDR2 from the germline V gene are MGHRA and YSYEKL. CDR3 nucleotides: TGCGCCAGCAGCCAAACCGGGACAGGTGAAACCTACGAGCAGTACTTC. As protein: CASSQTGTGETYEQYF.

Remarks on this clonotype: This may be a read error: a much more frequent sequence differs by one nucleotide. Given the absence of the conserved phenylalanine or tryptophan at the CDR3 end, a read error is likely. The rearrangement joins TRBV7-9 to TRBJ2-1; TRBD2 is a possible D gene (5 bases). V gave up 5 bases and J gave up 4 bases, with 21 bases separating them. Germline lookup yields CDR1 SEHNR and CDR2 FQNEAQ (reference sequence). This CDR3 has 17 amino acids. DNA for the CDR3: TGTGCCAGCAGCGATTTAGAGCGGACGCGACTATACAATGAGCAGTTCCTC. It yields the protein CASSDLERTRLYNEQFL.

The table lists this clonotype with many counts. This rearrangement joins TRBV19 to TRBJ1-1; the match to TRBD1 covers 8 bases. The CDR3 contains 15 residues. Germline assignment: CDR1 LNHDA and CDR2 SQIVND (reference sequence). Germline trimming cut 4 bases from V and 2 bases from J; bases unmatched to any gene: 6. The CDR3 region is CASSRSTGGNTEAFF. The CDR3 coding sequence is TGTGCCAGTAGTAGATCCACAGGGGGTAACACTGAAGCTTTCTTT.